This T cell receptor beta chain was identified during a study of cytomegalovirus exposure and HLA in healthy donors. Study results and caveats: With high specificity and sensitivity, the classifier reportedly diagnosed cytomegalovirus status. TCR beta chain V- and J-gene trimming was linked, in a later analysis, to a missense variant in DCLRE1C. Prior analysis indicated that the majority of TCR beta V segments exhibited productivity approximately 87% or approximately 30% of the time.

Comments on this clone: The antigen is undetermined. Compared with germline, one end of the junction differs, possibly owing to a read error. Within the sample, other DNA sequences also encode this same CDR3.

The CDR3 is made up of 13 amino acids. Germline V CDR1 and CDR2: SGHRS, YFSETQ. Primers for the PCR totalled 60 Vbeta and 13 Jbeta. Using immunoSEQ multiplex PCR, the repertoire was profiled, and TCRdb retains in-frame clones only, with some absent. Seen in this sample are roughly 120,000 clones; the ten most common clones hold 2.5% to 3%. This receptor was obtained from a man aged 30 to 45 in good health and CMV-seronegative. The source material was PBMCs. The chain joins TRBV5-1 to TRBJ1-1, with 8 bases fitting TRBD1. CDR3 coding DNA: TGCGCCAGCAGCTTGTCAGACAGGGGTGAAGCCTTCTTT. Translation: CASSLSDRGEAFF.